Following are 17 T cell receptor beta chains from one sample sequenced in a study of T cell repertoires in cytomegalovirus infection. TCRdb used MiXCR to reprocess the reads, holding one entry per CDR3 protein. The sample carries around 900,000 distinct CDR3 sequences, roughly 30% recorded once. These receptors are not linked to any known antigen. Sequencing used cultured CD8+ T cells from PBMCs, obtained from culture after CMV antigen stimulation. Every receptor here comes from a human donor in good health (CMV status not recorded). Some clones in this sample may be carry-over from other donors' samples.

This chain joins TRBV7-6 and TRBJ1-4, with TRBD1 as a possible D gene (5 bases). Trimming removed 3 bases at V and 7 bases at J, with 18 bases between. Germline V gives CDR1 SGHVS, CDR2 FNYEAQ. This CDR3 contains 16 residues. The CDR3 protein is CASSFRGGGYAEKLFF. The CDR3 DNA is TGTGCCAGCAGCTTCCGGGGGGGGGGATATGCTGAAAAACTGTTTTTT.

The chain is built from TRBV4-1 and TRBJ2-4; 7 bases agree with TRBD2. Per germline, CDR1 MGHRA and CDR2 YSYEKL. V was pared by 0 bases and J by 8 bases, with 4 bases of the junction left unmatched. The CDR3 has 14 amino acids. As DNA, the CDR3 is TGCGCCAGCAGCCAAGAGTCAGGGAGGGACATTCAGTACTTC. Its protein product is CASSQESGRDIQYF.

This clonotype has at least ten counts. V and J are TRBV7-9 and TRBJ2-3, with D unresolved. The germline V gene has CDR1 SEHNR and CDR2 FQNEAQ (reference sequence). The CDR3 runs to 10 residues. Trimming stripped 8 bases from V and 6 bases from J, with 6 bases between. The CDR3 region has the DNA TGTGCCAGCGTAGGGGATACGCAGTATTTT. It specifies CASVGDTQYF.

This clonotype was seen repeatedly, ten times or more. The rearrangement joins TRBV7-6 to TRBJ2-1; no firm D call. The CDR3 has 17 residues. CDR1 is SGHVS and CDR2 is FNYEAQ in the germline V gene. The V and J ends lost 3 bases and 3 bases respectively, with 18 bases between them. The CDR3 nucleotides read TGTGCCAGCAGCTTGGGCCGCGCGAGGAGTTTCTACAATGAGCAGTTCTTC. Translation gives CASSLGRARSFYNEQFF.

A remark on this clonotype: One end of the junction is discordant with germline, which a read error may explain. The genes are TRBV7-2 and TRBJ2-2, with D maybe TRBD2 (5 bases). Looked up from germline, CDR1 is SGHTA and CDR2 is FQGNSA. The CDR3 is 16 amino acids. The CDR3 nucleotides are TGTGCCAGCAGGCATAGGACGGGCGGTCAACACGGGGAGCCGTTTTTT. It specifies CASRHRTGGQHGEPFF.

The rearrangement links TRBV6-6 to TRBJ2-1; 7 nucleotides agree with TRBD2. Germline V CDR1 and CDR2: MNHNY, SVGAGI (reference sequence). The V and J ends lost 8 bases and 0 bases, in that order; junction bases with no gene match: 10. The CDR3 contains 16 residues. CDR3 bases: TGTGCCAGCTCGTCGCCTGGCGGGGGCTCCTACAATGAGCAGTTCTTC. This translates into CASSSPGGGSYNEQFF.

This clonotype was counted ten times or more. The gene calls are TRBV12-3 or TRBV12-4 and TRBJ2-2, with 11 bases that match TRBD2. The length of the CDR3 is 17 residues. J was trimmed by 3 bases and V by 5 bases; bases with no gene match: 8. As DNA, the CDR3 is TGTGCCAGCAGTCCGCGTAGCGGGGGGGTGTACACCGGGGAGCTGTTTTTT. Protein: CASSPRSGGVYTGELFF.

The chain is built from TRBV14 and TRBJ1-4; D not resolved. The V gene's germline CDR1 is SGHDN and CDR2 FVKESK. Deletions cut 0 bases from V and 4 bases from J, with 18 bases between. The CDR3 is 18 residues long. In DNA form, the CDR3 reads TGTGCCAGCAGCCAAGATCGAAGGGTTCGAGGGCTTAATGAAAAACTGTTTTTT. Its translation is CASSQDRRVRGLNEKLFF.

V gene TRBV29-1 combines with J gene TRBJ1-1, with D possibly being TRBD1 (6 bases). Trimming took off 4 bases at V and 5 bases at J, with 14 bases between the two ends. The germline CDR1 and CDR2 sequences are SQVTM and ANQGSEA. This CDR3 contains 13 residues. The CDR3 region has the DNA TGCAGCGTTGTCTTAGGACAGTCAACTGAAGCTTTCTTT. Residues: CSVVLGQSTEAFF.

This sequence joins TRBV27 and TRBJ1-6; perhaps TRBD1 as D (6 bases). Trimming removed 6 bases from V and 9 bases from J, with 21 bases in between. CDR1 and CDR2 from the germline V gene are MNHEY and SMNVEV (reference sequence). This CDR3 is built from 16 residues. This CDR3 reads CASSSGFDRRGSPLHF. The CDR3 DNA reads TGTGCCAGCAGCTCGGGCTTTGACAGGCGGGGTTCACCCCTCCACTTT.

The CDR3 nucleotides are TGTGCCAGCATCTGGACAGGGGTGGCTTTCTTT. This translates into CASIWTGVAFF. The V and J genes are TRBV12-3 or TRBV12-4 and TRBJ1-1; 9 bases map to TRBD1. V lost 7 bases, J lost 11 bases, and 5 bases stayed unmatched. This CDR3 is built from 11 residues.

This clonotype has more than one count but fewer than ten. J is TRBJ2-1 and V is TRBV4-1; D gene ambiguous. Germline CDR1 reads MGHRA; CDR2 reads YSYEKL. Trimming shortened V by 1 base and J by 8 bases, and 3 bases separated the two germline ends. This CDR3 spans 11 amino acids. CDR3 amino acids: CASSQVDEQFF. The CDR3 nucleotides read TGCGCCAGCAGCCAAGTGGATGAGCAGTTCTTC.

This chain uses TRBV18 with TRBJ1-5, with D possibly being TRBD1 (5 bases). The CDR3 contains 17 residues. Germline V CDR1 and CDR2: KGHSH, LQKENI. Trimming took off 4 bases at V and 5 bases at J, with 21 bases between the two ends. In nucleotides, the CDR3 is TGTGCCAGCTCACTAGTCCCGGCAGGAGGGGTTGATCAGCCCCAGCATTTT. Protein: CASSLVPAGGVDQPQHF.

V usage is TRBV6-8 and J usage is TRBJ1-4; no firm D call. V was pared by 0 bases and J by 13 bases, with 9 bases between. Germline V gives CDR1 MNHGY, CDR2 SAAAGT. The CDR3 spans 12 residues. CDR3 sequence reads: CASSYSVFGLFF. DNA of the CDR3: TGTGCCAGCAGTTACTCTGTATTCGGACTGTTTTTT.

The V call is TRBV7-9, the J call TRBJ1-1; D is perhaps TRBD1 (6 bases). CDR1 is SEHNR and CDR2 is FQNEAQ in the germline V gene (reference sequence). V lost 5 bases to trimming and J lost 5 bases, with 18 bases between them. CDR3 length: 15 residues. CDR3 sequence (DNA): TGTGCCAGCAGCCCTGAGTATGGGGGGCGGACTGAAGCTTTCTTT. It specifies CASSPEYGGRTEAFF.

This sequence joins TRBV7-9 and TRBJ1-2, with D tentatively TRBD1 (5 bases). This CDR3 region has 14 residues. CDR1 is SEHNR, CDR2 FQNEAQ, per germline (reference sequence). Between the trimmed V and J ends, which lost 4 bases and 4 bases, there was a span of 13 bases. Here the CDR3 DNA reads TGTGCCAGCAGCTCTTTCGGGGGAATCTATGGCTACACCTTC. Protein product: CASSSFGGIYGYTF.

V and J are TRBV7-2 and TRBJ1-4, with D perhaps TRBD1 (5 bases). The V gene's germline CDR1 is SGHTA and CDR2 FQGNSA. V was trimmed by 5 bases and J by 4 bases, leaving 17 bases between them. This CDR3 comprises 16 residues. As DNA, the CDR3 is TGTGCCAGCAGCGCTCCCCCGGACGGGGGTAATGAAAAACTGTTTTTT. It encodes CASSAPPDGGNEKLFF.